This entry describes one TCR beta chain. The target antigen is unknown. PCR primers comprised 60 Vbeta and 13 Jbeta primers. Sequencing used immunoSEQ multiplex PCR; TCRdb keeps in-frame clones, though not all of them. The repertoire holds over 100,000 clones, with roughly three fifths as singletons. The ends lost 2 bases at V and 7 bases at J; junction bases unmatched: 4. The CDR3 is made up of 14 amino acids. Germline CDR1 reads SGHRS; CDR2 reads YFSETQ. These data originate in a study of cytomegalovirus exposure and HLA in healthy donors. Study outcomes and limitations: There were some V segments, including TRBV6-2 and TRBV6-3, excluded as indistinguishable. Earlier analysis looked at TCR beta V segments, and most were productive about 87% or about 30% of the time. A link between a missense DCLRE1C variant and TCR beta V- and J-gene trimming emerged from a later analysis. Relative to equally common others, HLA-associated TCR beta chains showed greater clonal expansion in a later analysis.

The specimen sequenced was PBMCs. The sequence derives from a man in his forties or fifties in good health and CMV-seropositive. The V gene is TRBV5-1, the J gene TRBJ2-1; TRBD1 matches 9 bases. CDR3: CASSFGTGRNEQFF. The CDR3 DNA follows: TGCGCCAGCAGCTTTGGGACAGGGAGGAATGAGCAGTTCTTC.